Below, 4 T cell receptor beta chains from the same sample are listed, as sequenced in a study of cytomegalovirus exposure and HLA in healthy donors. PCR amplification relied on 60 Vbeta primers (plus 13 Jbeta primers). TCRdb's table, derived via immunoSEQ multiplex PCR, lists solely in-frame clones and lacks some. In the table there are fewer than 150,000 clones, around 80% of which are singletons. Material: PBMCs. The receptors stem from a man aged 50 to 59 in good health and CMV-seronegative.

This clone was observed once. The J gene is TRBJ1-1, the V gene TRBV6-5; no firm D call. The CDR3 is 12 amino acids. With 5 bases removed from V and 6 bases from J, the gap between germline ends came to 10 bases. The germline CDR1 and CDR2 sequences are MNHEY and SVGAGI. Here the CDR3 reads CASSTRSSEAFF. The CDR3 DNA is TGTGCCAGCAGTACTCGGTCATCTGAAGCTTTCTTT.

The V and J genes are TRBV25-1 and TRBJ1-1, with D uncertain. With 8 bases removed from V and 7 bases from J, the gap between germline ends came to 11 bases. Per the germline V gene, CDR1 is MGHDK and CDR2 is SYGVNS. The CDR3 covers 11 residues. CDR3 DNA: TGTGCCAGCCGTTCGAGCGGTGAAGCTTTCTTT. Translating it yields CASRSSGEAFF.

CDR3 sequence (DNA): TGTGCCAGCAACCAAGACAGGAACACTGAAGCTTTCTTT. It yields the protein CASNQDRNTEAFF. The chain has TRBV2 and TRBJ1-1; maybe TRBD1 (5 bases). CDR3 length equals 13 residues. Trimming stripped 7 bases from V and 1 base from J, with 10 bases between. Germline V CDR1 and CDR2: SNHLY, FYNNEI.

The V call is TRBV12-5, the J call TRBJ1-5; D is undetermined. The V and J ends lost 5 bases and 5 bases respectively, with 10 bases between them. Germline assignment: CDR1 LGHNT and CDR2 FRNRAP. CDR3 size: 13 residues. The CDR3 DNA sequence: TGTGCTAGTGGTAATACAGCGGATCAGCCCCAGCATTTT. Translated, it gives CASGNTADQPQHF.